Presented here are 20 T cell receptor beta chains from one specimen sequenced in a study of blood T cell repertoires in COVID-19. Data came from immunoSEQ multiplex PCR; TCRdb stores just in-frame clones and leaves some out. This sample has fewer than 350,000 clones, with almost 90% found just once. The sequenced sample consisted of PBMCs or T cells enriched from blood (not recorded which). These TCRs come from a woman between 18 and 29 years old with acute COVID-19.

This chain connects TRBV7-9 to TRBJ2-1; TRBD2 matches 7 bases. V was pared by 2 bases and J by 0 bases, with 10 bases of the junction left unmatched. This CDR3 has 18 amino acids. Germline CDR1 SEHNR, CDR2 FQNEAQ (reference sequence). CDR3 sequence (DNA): TGTGCCAGCAGCTTATACCACGGGGGAGGGCACTCCTACAATGAGCAGTTCTTC. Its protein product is CASSLYHGGGHSYNEQFF.

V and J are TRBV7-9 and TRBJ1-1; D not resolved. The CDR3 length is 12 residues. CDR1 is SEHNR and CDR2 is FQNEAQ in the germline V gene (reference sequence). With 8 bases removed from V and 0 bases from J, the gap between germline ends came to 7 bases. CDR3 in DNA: TGTGCCAGCTCCTTCCTGAACACTGAAGCTTTCTTT. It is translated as CASSFLNTEAFF.

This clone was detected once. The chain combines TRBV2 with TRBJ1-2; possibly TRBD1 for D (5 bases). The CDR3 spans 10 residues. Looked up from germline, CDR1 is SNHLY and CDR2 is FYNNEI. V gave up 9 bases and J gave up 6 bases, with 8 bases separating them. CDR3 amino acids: CARGGDGYTF. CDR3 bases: TGTGCCAGGGGAGGGGATGGCTACACCTTC.

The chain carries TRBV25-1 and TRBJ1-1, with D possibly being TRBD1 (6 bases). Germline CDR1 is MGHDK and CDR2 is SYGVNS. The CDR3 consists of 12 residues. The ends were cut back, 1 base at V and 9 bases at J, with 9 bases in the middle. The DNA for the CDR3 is TGTGCCAGCAGTGAATGGGACAATAAAGCTTTCTTT. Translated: CASSEWDNKAFF.

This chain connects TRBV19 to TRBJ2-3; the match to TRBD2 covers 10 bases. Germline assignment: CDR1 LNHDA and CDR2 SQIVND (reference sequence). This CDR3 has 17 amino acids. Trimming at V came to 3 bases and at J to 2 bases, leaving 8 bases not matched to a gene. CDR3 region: CASSIRLSGRITDTQYF. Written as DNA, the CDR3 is TGTGCCAGTAGTATTCGTCTTAGCGGGAGGATCACAGATACGCAGTATTTT.

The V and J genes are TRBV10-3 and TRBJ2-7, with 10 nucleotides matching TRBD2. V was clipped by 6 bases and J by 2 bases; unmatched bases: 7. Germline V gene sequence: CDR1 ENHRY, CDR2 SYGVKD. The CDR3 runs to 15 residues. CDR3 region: CAIRNGLAVTYEQYF. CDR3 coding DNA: TGTGCCATCAGGAATGGACTAGCGGTGACCTACGAGCAGTACTTC.

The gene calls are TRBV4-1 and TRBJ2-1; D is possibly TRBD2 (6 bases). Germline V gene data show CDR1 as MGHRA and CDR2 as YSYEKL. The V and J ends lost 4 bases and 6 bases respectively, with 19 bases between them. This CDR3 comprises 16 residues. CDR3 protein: CASSPTGAGLLNEQFF. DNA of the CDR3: TGCGCCAGCAGCCCTACTGGGGCGGGATTACTCAATGAGCAGTTCTTC.

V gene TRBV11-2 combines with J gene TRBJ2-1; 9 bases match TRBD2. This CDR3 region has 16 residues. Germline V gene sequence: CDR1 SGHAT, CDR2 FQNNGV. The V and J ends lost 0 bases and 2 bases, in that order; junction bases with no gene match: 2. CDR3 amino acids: CASSLDPSGAYNEQFF. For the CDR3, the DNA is TGTGCCAGCAGCTTAGATCCTAGCGGGGCCTACAATGAGCAGTTCTTC.

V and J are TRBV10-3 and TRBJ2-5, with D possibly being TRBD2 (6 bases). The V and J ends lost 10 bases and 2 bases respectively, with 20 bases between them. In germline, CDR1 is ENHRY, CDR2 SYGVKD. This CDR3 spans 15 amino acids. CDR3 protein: CATTYSSSAQETQYF. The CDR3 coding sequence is TGTGCCACAACGTATTCTTCTAGCGCTCAAGAGACCCAGTACTTC.

The CDR3, as DNA: TGTGCCAGCAGCCAAGATCGTATTGACACTGAAGCTTTCTTT. It specifies CASSQDRIDTEAFF. V is TRBV14 and J is TRBJ1-1; D remains unclear. V lost 0 bases to trimming and J lost 3 bases, with 8 bases between them. The V gene's germline CDR1 is SGHDN and CDR2 FVKESK. This CDR3 contains 14 residues.

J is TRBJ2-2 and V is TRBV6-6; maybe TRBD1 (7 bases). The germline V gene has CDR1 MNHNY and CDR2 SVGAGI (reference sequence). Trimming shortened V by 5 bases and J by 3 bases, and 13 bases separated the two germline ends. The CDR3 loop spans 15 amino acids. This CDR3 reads CASSNQGGHTGELFF. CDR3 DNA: TGTGCCAGCAGTAACCAGGGGGGCCACACCGGGGAGCTGTTTTTT.

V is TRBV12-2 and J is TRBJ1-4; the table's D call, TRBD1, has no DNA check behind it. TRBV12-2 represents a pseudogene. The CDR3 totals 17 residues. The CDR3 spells CASRFGTGGRTNEKLFF. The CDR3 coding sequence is TGTGCAAGTCGCTTTGGGACAGGGGGGAGGACTAATGAAAAACTGTTTTTT.

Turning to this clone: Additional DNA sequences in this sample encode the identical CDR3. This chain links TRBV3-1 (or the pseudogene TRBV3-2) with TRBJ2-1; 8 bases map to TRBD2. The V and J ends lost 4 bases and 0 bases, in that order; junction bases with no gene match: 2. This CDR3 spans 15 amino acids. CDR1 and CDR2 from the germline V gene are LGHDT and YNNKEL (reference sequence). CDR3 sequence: CASSRSGGSYNEQFF. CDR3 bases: TGTGCCAGCAGCCGAAGCGGGGGCTCCTACAATGAGCAGTTCTTC.

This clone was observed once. Here the CDR3 DNA reads TGTGCCAGCAGTTTTCCGACAGGGAGCGGCAGAGCACCCCTCCACTTT. Amino acids: CASSFPTGSGRAPLHF. V and J are TRBV27 and TRBJ1-6; 7 bases fit TRBD1. Germline CDR1 reads MNHEY; CDR2 reads SMNVEV (reference sequence). V gave up 3 bases and J gave up 11 bases; unmatched junction bases: 13. This CDR3 comprises 16 residues.

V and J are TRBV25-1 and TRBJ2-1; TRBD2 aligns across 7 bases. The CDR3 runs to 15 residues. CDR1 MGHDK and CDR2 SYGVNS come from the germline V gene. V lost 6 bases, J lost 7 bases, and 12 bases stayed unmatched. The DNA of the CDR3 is TGTGCCAGCAGACCGGCTAGCGGTGGATATAATGAGCAGTTCTTC. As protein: CASRPASGGYNEQFF.

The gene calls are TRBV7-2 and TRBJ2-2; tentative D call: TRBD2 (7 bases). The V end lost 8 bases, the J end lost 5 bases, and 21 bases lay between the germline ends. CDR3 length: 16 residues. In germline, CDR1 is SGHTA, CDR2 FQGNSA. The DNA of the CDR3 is TGTGCCAGCGGGATAAGGGGGGGCAGGGCAACCGGGGAGCTGTTTTTT. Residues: CASGIRGGRATGELFF.

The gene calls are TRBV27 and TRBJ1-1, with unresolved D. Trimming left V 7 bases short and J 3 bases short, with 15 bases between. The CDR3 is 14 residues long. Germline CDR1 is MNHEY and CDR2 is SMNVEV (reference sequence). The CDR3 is CASKSLTRDTEAFF. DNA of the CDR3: TGTGCCAGCAAATCCCTCACCCGGGACACTGAAGCTTTCTTT.

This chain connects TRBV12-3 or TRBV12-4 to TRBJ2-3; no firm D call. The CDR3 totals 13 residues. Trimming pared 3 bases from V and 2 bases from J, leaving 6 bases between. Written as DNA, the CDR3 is TGTGCCAGCAGTTTCATGTCCACAGATACGCAGTATTTT. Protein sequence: CASSFMSTDTQYF.

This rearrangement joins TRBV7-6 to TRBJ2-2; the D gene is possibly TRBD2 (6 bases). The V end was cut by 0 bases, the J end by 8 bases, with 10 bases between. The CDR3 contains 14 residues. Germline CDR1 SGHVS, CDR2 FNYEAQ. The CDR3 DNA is TGTGCCAGCAGCTTAGCTCGGGAGATGGGGGAGCTGTTTTTT. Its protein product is CASSLAREMGELFF.

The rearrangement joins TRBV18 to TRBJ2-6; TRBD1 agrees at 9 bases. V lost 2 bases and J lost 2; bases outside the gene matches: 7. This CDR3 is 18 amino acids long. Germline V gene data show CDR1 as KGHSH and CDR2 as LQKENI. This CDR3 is CASSPIGGQGTGANVLTF. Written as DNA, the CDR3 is TGTGCCAGCTCACCAATAGGGGGACAGGGAACTGGGGCCAACGTCCTGACTTTC.